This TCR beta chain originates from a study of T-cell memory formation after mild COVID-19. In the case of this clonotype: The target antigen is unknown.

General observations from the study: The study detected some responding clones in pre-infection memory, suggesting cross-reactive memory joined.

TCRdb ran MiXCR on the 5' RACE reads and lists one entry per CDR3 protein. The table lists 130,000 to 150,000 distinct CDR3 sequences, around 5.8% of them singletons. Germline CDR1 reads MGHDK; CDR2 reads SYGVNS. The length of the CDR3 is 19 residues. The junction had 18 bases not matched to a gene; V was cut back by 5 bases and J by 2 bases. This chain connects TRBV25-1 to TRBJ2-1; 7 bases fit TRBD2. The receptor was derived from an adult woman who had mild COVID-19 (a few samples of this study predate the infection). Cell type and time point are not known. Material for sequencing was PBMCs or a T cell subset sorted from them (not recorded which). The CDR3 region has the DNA TGTGCCAGCAGTCCCCGGGCGGGGGAGGTTGCCGAAGCCTACAATGAGCAGTTCTTC. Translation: CASSPRAGEVAEAYNEQFF. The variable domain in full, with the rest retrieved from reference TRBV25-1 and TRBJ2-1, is EADIYQTPRYLVIGTGKKITLECSQTMGHDKMYWYQQDPGMELHLIHYSYGVNSTEKGDLSSESTVSRIRTEHFPLTLESARPSHTSQYLCASSPRAGEVAEAYNEQFFGPGTRLTVL.